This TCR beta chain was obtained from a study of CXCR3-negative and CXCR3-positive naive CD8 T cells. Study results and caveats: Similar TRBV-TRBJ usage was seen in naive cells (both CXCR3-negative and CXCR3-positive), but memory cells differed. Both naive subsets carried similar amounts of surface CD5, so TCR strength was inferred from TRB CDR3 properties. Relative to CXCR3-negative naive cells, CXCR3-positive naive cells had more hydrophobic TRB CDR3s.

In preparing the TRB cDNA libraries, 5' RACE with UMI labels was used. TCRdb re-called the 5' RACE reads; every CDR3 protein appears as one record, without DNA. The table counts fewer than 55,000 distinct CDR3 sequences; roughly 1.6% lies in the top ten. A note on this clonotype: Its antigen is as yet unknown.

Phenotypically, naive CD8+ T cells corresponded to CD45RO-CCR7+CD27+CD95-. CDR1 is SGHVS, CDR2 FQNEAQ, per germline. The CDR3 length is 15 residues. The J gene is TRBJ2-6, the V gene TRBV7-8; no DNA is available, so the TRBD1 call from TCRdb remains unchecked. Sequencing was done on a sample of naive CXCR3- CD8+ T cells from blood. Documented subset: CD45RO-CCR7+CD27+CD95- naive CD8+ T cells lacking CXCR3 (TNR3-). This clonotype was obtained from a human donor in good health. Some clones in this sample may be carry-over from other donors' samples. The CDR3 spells CASSPGAGGANVLTF.